Shown below are 23 T cell receptor beta chains from a single sample sequenced in a study of T cells in Graves' hyperthyroidism and ophthalmopathy. Authors of the study amplified TCR beta CDR3 regions from RNA transcripts. HTBI primers were used for first-round RT-PCR of the TCR CDR3. MiXCR was run by TCRdb on the multiplex PCR reads, yielding one entry per CDR3 protein. The table has over 400,000 distinct CDR3 sequences, approximately 23% seen once; the top ten hold 45% to 55%. Sequenced sample: blood. The receptors here all came from a woman between 70 and 85 years old with Graves' ophthalmopathy.

This clonotype was recorded a few times. The rearrangement links TRBV2 to TRBJ1-3; D gene ambiguous. V was clipped by 7 bases and J by 2 bases, with 9 bases between them. CDR1 is SNHLY, CDR2 FYNNEI, per germline. The CDR3 runs 13 residues. Here the CDR3 DNA reads TGTGCCAGCAATTTAGACACTGGAAACACCATATATTTT. Protein sequence: CASNLDTGNTIYF.

The rearrangement links TRBV7-9 to TRBJ1-4; 7 nucleotides agree with TRBD1. CDR1 and CDR2 (germline): SEHNR, FQNEAQ (reference sequence). The CDR3 is 15 residues long. V lost 5 bases and J lost 7; bases outside the gene matches: 10. The CDR3 spells CASSRREGAREKLFF. In DNA, the CDR3 is TGTGCCAGCAGCCGCCGAGAGGGGGCGCGTGAAAAACTGTTTTTT. The full variable domain, rest sourced from reference TRBV7-9 and TRBJ1-4, is DTGVSQNPRHKITKRGQNVTFRCDPISEHNRLYWYRQTLGQGPEFLTYFQNEAQLEKSRLLSDRFSAERPKGSFSTLEIQRTEQGDSAMYLCASSRREGAREKLFFGSGTQLSVL.

This clonotype has a single count. It may be a read error: a sequence one base away is much more abundant. The chain carries TRBV12-3 or TRBV12-4 and TRBJ1-1; D is possibly TRBD1 (5 bases). Deletions cut 6 bases from V and 10 bases from J, with 21 bases between. This CDR3 comprises 14 residues. The CDR3 loop reads CASSTSIQQVGAFF. The CDR3 DNA sequence: TGTGCCAGCAGCACTTCAATTCAACAGGTTGGAGCTTTCTTT.

This clonotype was detected many times. The chain joins TRBV7-2 to TRBJ2-2; D may be TRBD2 (6 bases). The CDR3 loop spans 17 amino acids. Germline values: CDR1 SGHTA, CDR2 FQGNSA. The V end lost 4 bases, the J end lost 0 bases, and 15 bases lay between the germline ends. The CDR3 loop reads CASSYNRDSANTGELFF. The CDR3 DNA is TGTGCCAGCAGCTACAACCGGGACTCAGCGAACACCGGGGAGCTGTTTTTT.

This clonotype has a count of ten or more. This chain connects TRBV2 to TRBJ1-1, with unresolved D. Germline CDR1 reads SNHLY; CDR2 reads FYNNEI. V dropped 4 bases and J dropped 4 bases, with 10 bases sitting between them. CDR3 length: 13 amino acids. CDR3 DNA: TGTGCCAGCAGTGTCGAGGGCAGCACTGAAGCTTTCTTT. Translation: CASSVEGSTEAFF.

V is TRBV7-6 and J is TRBJ2-3; 11 nucleotides align to TRBD2. The length of the CDR3 is 18 residues. Germline-derived CDR1 and CDR2 are SGHVS and FNYEAQ. Trimming removed 0 bases from V and 3 bases from J; junction bases left unmatched: 8. This CDR3 is CASSLATPSGRNTDTQYF. The DNA of the CDR3 is TGTGCCAGCAGCTTAGCCACTCCTAGCGGGAGGAATACAGATACGCAGTATTTT.

In its sample, this clonotype was seen a few times. The chain couples TRBV29-1 to TRBJ2-2; TRBD2 is a possible D gene (6 bases). The CDR3 runs to 15 residues. Trimming pared 3 bases from V and 5 bases from J, leaving 16 bases between. Germline loops: CDR1 SQVTM, CDR2 ANQGSEA. The CDR3 bases are TGCAGCGTTGATGCGGGGAGGCCGGAGACCGGGGAGCTGTTTTTT. Translating it yields CSVDAGRPETGELFF.

This clonotype was observed a few times. The junction departs from the called germline gene at one end, perhaps through a read error. The chain links TRBV7-7 to TRBJ2-2, with D possibly being TRBD2 (6 bases). The CDR3 is 15 residues long. Germline V gene data show CDR1 as SSHAT and CDR2 as FNYEAQ (reference sequence). The CDR3 sequence is CASSLDRQGGGELFF. Written as DNA, the CDR3 is TGTGCTAGCAGCTTAGATCGGCAGGGAGGCGGGGAGCTGTTTTTT.

This clonotype has a handful of counts. This may stem from a read error, because a much larger clone lies one nucleotide away. The genes are TRBV2 and TRBJ2-3; D unclear. TRBJ1-5 matches the DNA end more closely, so the J call is doubtful. The germline CDR1 and CDR2 sequences are SNHLY and FYNNEI. The CDR3 extends over 15 amino acids. The CDR3 DNA sequence: TGTGCCAGCAGTGTGGGAACTCCTAGCACAGATACGCAGCATTTT. As protein: CASSVGTPSTDTQHF.

In its sample, this clonotype was seen a few times. The chain uses TRBV6-5 and TRBJ2-2; 13 bases are a match to TRBD2. V lost 3 bases, J lost 5 bases, and 9 bases stayed unmatched. CDR1 MNHEY and CDR2 SVGAGI come from the germline V gene. The CDR3 runs 18 residues. This CDR3 is CASSYLGLAGSGTGELFF. CDR3 bases: TGTGCCAGCAGTTATCTGGGACTAGCGGGAAGCGGGACCGGGGAGCTGTTTTTT.

The sample holds one count of this clonotype. A read error is possible here, since a much larger clone lies one base away. The chain uses TRBV2 and TRBJ2-1, with D possibly being TRBD1 (5 bases). Germline V gene sequence: CDR1 SNHLY, CDR2 FYNNEI. V was shortened by 9 bases and J by 5 bases, with 20 bases between the two germline ends. This CDR3 spans 15 amino acids. The CDR3 DNA reads as TGTGCCAGGACAGTTCGTTCAGCGAGGAACAATGAGCAGTTCTTC. Its translation is CARTVRSARNNEQFF.

This clonotype was counted at least ten times. The V and J genes are TRBV6-1 and TRBJ2-5; 7 nucleotides align to TRBD1. Looked up from germline, CDR1 is MNHNS and CDR2 is SASEGT. The V segment lost 7 bases and the J segment 4 bases; nucleotides outside the gene matches: 6. The CDR3 length is 13 residues. CDR3 in DNA: TGTGCCAGCATCAGACAGGGCTCAGAGACCCAGTACTTC. Protein sequence: CASIRQGSETQYF.

This clonotype was counted only a few times. The V gene is TRBV5-6, the J gene TRBJ2-7; TRBD1 might be the D (8 bases). Trimming cost V 4 bases and J 5 bases, with 13 bases left between them. CDR3 length: 13 amino acids. CDR1 SGHDT and CDR2 YYEEEE come from the germline V gene. DNA of the CDR3: TGTGCCAGCAGCAGGACAGGGAGGGACGAGCAGTACTTC. Protein sequence: CASSRTGRDEQYF.

A word on this clonotype: A much larger clone lies one base from this, so it may be a read error. The rearrangement uses TRBV29-1 and TRBJ1-1; D perhaps matches TRBD1 (5 bases). V gave up 7 bases and J gave up 1 base, with 10 bases separating them. The CDR3 spans 12 residues. Germline V gene sequence: CDR1 SQVTM, CDR2 ANQGSEA. Here the CDR3 DNA reads TGCAGCGCCAGGGTGTGGAACACTGAAGCTTTCTTT. It codes for CSARVWNTEAFF.

The sample holds a few counts of this clonotype. The chain uses TRBV3-1 and TRBJ2-5; no reliable D call. There are 14 residues in the CDR3. V was shortened by 2 bases and J by 9 bases, with 16 bases between the two germline ends. Germline V lookup: CDR1 LGHDT, CDR2 YNNKEL (reference sequence). Here the CDR3 DNA reads TGTGCCAGCAGCCAACCGCTAGATTTTGGGGCCCAGTACTTC. This encodes CASSQPLDFGAQYF.

The chain links TRBV20-1 to TRBJ2-3, with D unresolved. V was clipped by 3 bases and J by 0 bases, with 10 bases between them. Germline CDR1 and CDR2: DFQATT and SNEGSKA (reference sequence). The CDR3 is made up of 14 amino acids. CDR3 amino acids: CSARSYSSTDTQYF. In nucleotides, the CDR3 is TGCAGTGCTAGGTCCTACTCTAGCACAGATACGCAGTATTTT.

The table lists this clonotype with a count of one. The chain links TRBV5-4 to TRBJ2-4, with a tentative D call TRBD1 (6 bases). CDR1 and CDR2 from the germline V gene are SGHNT and YYREEE (reference sequence). V shed 4 bases and J shed 3 bases, with 11 bases lying between them. The CDR3 loop spans 14 amino acids. The DNA for the CDR3 is TGTGCCAGCAGCCGACAGGACATCAAAAACATTCAGTACTTC. This translates into CASSRQDIKNIQYF.

This chain's CDR3 is CASSIDRVSRSSYNEQFF. In DNA, the CDR3 is TGTGCCAGTAGTATAGATCGGGTTAGCAGGAGCTCCTACAATGAGCAGTTCTTC. J is TRBJ2-1 and V is TRBV19; D uncertain. Germline V CDR1 and CDR2: LNHDA, SQIVND (reference sequence). The CDR3 runs 18 residues. Trimming pared 0 bases from V and 0 bases from J, leaving 15 bases between. The full variable domain, with the rest looked up from reference TRBV19 and TRBJ2-1, is DGGITQSPKYLFRKEGQNVTLSCEQNLNHDAMYWYRQDPGQGLRLIYYSQIVNDFQKGDIAEGYSVSREKKESFPLTVTSAQKNPTAFYLCASSIDRVSRSSYNEQFFGPGTRLTVL.

This clonotype was detected ten times or more. The chain recombines TRBV5-1 with TRBJ2-6; D is undetermined. V lost 0 bases to trimming and J lost 2 bases, with 9 bases between them. This CDR3 has 16 residues. The V gene's germline CDR1 is SGHRS and CDR2 YFSETQ. CDR3 bases: TGCGCCAGCAGCTTGGATGGGCGGCCTGGGGCCAACGTCCTGACTTTC. It specifies CASSLDGRPGANVLTF.

The chain uses TRBV27 and TRBJ1-6; tentatively, D is TRBD1 (6 bases). V shed 5 bases and J shed 7 bases, with 12 bases lying between them. From germline, CDR1 is MNHEY and CDR2 SMNVEV (reference sequence). The CDR3 is made up of 14 amino acids. The DNA for the CDR3 is TGTGCCAGCAGTCCATGGACAGAGAATTCACCCCTCCACTTT. This translates into CASSPWTENSPLHF.

This clonotype has more than one count but fewer than ten. The rearrangement joins TRBV6-2 or TRBV6-3 to TRBJ2-1, with D possibly matching TRBD2 (6 bases). CDR1 and CDR2 from the germline V gene are MNHEY and SVGEGT. The CDR3 runs to 14 residues. The germline V and J ends were trimmed by 6 bases and 8 bases, with 17 bases remaining between them. CDR3 protein: CASSPWRASDEQFF. CDR3 nucleotide sequence: TGTGCCAGCAGCCCCTGGAGGGCCAGCGATGAGCAGTTCTTC.

This clonotype has more than one count but fewer than ten. V is TRBV10-2 and J is TRBJ2-1, with 7 bases aligning to TRBD1. V shed 6 bases, J shed 3 bases, and the junction held 2 bases outside the gene matches. Germline V gene sequence: CDR1 WSHSY, CDR2 SAAADI. This CDR3 has 13 residues. CDR3 sequence (DNA): TGCGCCAGCAGGGGACAGAGCTACAATGAGCAGTTCTTC. Encoded protein: CASRGQSYNEQFF.

This clonotype was detected a few times. This sequence joins TRBV20-1 and TRBJ2-1, with D tentatively TRBD2 (5 bases). V shed 6 bases and J shed 6 bases, with 18 bases lying between them. This CDR3 is built from 14 residues. CDR1 is DFQATT, CDR2 SNEGSKA, per germline (reference sequence). The CDR3 nucleotides read TGCAGTGCCCCCAGGACTCTCGCAGCCAATGAGCAGTTCTTC. Amino acid sequence: CSAPRTLAANEQFF.